Below, 30 T cell receptor beta chains from the same sample are listed, as sequenced in a study of T cells in Graves' hyperthyroidism and ophthalmopathy. There were TCR beta CDR3 regions amplified from RNA transcripts. When the TCR CDR3 underwent first-round RT-PCR, the HTBI primer set was used. TCRdb re-derived calls from the multiplex PCR reads in MiXCR, one entry per CDR3 protein. The table includes a few hundred thousand distinct CDR3 sequences, 15% to 20% detected once. Sequenced sample: blood. The receptors shown here come from a woman between 40 and 50 years old with Graves' ophthalmopathy.

This clonotype was counted at least ten times. This rearrangement joins TRBV11-2 to TRBJ2-2; no reliable D call. The CDR3 is 15 residues long. Per germline, CDR1 SGHAT and CDR2 FQNNGV. V lost 1 base and J lost 0, with 6 bases in between. The DNA for the CDR3 is TGTGCCAGCAGCTTAGTAGCCACGAACACCGGGGAGCTGTTTTTT. Translated, it gives CASSLVATNTGELFF. The whole variable domain, filled in from reference TRBV11-2 and TRBJ2-2, reads EAGVAQSPRYKIIEKRQSVAFWCNPISGHATLYWYQQILGQGPKLLIQFQNNGVVDDSQLPKDRFSAERLKGVDSTLKIQPAKLEDSAVYLCASSLVATNTGELFFGEGSRLTVL.

The sample holds many counts of this clonotype. The CDR3 protein is CASGLSRTGGRQPQHF. As DNA, the CDR3 is TGTGCCAGCGGGTTAAGCAGGACAGGGGGCAGACAGCCCCAGCATTTT. The chain has TRBV28 and TRBJ1-5; 11 nucleotides line up with TRBD1. CDR1 is MDHEN and CDR2 is SYDVKM in the germline V gene. The CDR3 runs to 16 residues. V trimming: 8 bases; J trimming: 7 bases; junction bases outside the gene matches: 13. The full variable domain, rest sourced from reference TRBV28 and TRBJ1-5, is DVKVTQSSRYLVKRTGEKVFLECVQDMDHENMFWYRQDPGLGLRLIYFSYDVKMKEKGDIPEGYSVSREKKERFSLILESASTNQTSMYLCASGLSRTGGRQPQHFGDGTRLSIL.

This clonotype appeared many times. The V gene is TRBV28, the J gene TRBJ2-7; D perhaps matches TRBD1 (5 bases). The V and J ends lost 4 bases and 5 bases respectively, with 21 bases between them. CDR1 is MDHEN and CDR2 is SYDVKM in the germline V gene. The CDR3 has 16 residues. This CDR3 is CASSSIQQVTSNEQYF. The CDR3 nucleotides read TGTGCCAGCAGTTCGATCCAACAGGTCACGTCAAACGAGCAGTACTTC.

This clonotype was recorded at least ten times. The rearrangement links TRBV6-1 to TRBJ2-7; D not resolved. Trimming left V 4 bases short and J 9 bases short, with 13 bases between. This CDR3 region has 12 residues. Germline V gives CDR1 MNHNS, CDR2 SASEGT. The CDR3 loop reads CASSAQTLWQYF. The DNA for the CDR3 is TGTGCCAGCAGTGCTCAGACTTTGTGGCAGTACTTC.

This chain links TRBV28 with TRBJ1-1; 8 bases agree with TRBD1. The junction had 17 bases not matched to a gene; V was cut back by 7 bases and J by 4 bases. The length of the CDR3 is 17 residues. Germline V lookup: CDR1 MDHEN, CDR2 SYDVKM. CDR3 loop: CASIPRRTGRRVTEAFF. In DNA, the CDR3 is TGTGCCAGCATCCCCCGTCGGACAGGGCGGCGCGTCACTGAAGCTTTCTTT.

Many counts were recorded for this clonotype. V and J are TRBV6-5 and TRBJ2-3, with D unresolved. V was clipped by 5 bases and J by 3 bases, with 9 bases between them. The length of the CDR3 is 13 residues. In germline, CDR1 is MNHEY, CDR2 SVGAGI. The CDR3 DNA is TGTGCCAGCAGTCCCTCCGGAACAGATACGCAGTATTTT. Translated: CASSPSGTDTQYF.

The genes are TRBV19 and TRBJ1-2; 7 nucleotides match TRBD1. The CDR3 contains 15 residues. CDR1 and CDR2 from the germline V gene are LNHDA and SQIVND (reference sequence). With V trimmed by 3 bases and J by 4 bases, 8 bases remained unmatched. DNA for the CDR3: TGTGCCAGTAGTATCTCGTGGACAGGCATCTATGGCTACACCTTC. Its translation: CASSISWTGIYGYTF.

This clonotype was picked up many times. This chain links TRBV7-2 with TRBJ2-5, with a possible D match to TRBD2 (6 bases). The CDR3 is made up of 15 amino acids. Trimming cost V 4 bases and J 5 bases, with 17 bases left between them. The germline V gene has CDR1 SGHTA and CDR2 FQGNSA. CDR3 amino acids: CASSSPGRRAETQYF. For the CDR3, the DNA is TGTGCCAGCAGCTCCCCGGGGCGGAGGGCGGAGACCCAGTACTTC.

There are a few counts of this clonotype. The rearrangement uses TRBV28 and TRBJ2-7, with D possibly being TRBD2 (5 bases). Germline lookup yields CDR1 MDHEN and CDR2 SYDVKM. The CDR3 loop spans 16 amino acids. With 6 bases removed from V and 0 bases from J, the gap between germline ends came to 18 bases. The CDR3 loop reads CASSRQLGLSSYEQYF. The CDR3 nucleotides are TGTGCCAGCAGCCGTCAACTAGGACTTAGCTCCTACGAGCAGTACTTC.

Ten or more counts support this clonotype. The V call is TRBV20-1, the J call TRBJ2-5; no firm D call. This CDR3 has 12 amino acids. The germline V gene encodes CDR1 DFQATT and CDR2 SNEGSKA (reference sequence). The CDR3 DNA reads TGCAGCGCGGTAGGAGAGGAAGAGACCCAGTACTTC. Its protein product is CSAVGEEETQYF.

This clonotype showed up many times. The rearrangement uses TRBV30 and TRBJ1-1; 8 bases align to TRBD1. Germline lookup yields CDR1 GTSNPN and CDR2 SVGIG (reference sequence). The J segment lost 5 bases and the V segment lost 4 bases, leaving 6 bases of the junction unmatched. The CDR3 totals 13 residues. In DNA, the CDR3 is TGTGCCTGGATGACAGGGGCGTGGACTGAAGCTTTCTTT. Translating it yields CAWMTGAWTEAFF.

This clonotype was recorded many times. V usage is TRBV7-6 and J usage is TRBJ2-2, with a possible D match to TRBD1 (6 bases). V was shortened by 2 bases and J by 3 bases, with 22 bases between the two germline ends. The CDR3 loop spans 19 amino acids. Germline V lookup: CDR1 SGHVS, CDR2 FNYEAQ. DNA for the CDR3: TGTGCCAGCAGCTTACTTCGCTCAGGGGTTGTGGAGGACACCGGGGAGCTGTTTTTT. It codes for CASSLLRSGVVEDTGELFF.

This chain uses TRBV11-2 with TRBJ2-7; D possibly corresponds to TRBD2 (7 bases). This CDR3 is 14 amino acids long. Germline V gives CDR1 SGHAT, CDR2 FQNNGV. Between the trimmed V and J ends, which lost 5 bases and 3 bases, there was a span of 14 bases. The CDR3 spells CASSAGAKVYEQYF. Here the CDR3 DNA reads TGTGCCAGCAGCGCGGGGGCGAAGGTCTACGAGCAGTACTTC.

This clonotype was seen at least ten times. The CDR3, as DNA: TGTGCCAGCAGTTATTCTGGGAGCGACAGGGTGTGGGTCCATCAGCCCCAGCATTTT. Translating it yields CASSYSGSDRVWVHQPQHF. The rearrangement uses TRBV6-2 or TRBV6-3 and TRBJ1-5, with 7 bases fitting TRBD1. Germline-derived CDR1 and CDR2 are MNHEY and SVGEGT. The CDR3 runs to 19 residues. J gave up 5 bases and V 3 bases, and 19 bases lay outside the gene matches.

This clonotype was observed at least ten times. The chain links TRBV7-2 to TRBJ1-5; D gene uncertain. The CDR3 runs to 13 residues. Germline V CDR1 and CDR2: SGHTA, FQGNSA. V was pared by 1 base and J by 6 bases, with 7 bases between. The CDR3 here is CASSLGSGQPQHF. The CDR3 nucleotides are TGTGCCAGCAGCTTAGGGTCGGGTCAGCCCCAGCATTTT. Complete variable domain (other parts from reference TRBV7-2 and TRBJ1-5): GAGVSQSPSNKVTEKGKDVELRCDPISGHTALYWYRQSLGQGLEFLIYFQGNSAPDKSGLPSDRFSAERTGGSVSTLTIQRTQQEDSAVYLCASSLGSGQPQHFGDGTRLSIL.

Ten or more counts support this clonotype. The gene calls are TRBV6-5 and TRBJ1-1, with D perhaps matching TRBD1 (5 bases). Per the germline V gene, CDR1 is MNHEY and CDR2 is SVGAGI. The V end was cut by 6 bases, the J end by 7 bases, with 12 bases between. The CDR3 totals 12 residues. The CDR3 is CASRRAGGEAFF. The CDR3 nucleotides read TGTGCCAGCAGGAGGGCCGGGGGTGAAGCTTTCTTT.

This clonotype came up many times. The chain carries TRBV3-1 and TRBJ1-5, with 11 bases fitting TRBD1. In germline, CDR1 is LGHDT, CDR2 YNNKEL (reference sequence). V shed 1 base, J shed 8 bases, and the junction held 4 bases outside the gene matches. There are 15 residues in the CDR3. The CDR3: CASSQGTGGKEPQHF. The CDR3, as DNA: TGTGCCAGCAGCCAAGGGACAGGGGGCAAGGAGCCCCAGCATTTT.

The sample holds many counts of this clonotype. The CDR3, as DNA: TGCGCCAGCAGCTTAGAGGGTTCGGGCATTCAGTACTTC. Protein: CASSLEGSGIQYF. The rearrangement links TRBV5-1 to TRBJ2-4; D is perhaps TRBD2 (5 bases). This CDR3 has 13 residues. Per the germline V gene, CDR1 is SGHRS and CDR2 is YFSETQ. V gave up 2 bases and J gave up 9 bases, with 12 bases separating them.

This clonotype was observed many times. The chain joins TRBV20-1 to TRBJ2-7, with 15 bases lining up with TRBD2. Germline trimming cut 3 bases from V and 0 bases from J; bases unmatched to any gene: 3. The CDR3 is made up of 16 amino acids. The germline gives CDR1 DFQATT, CDR2 SNEGSKA (reference sequence). As DNA, the CDR3 is TGCAGTGCTAGGGGACTAGCGGGAGGTACCTCCTACGAGCAGTACTTC. This encodes CSARGLAGGTSYEQYF.

This clonotype was counted many times. The CDR3 sequence: CSADGVNYEQYF. In DNA, the CDR3 is TGCAGTGCTGACGGGGTAAACTACGAGCAGTACTTC. The chain joins TRBV20-1 to TRBJ2-7, with D maybe TRBD2 (5 bases). The V and J ends lost 5 bases and 3 bases respectively, with 11 bases between them. The germline CDR1 and CDR2 sequences are DFQATT and SNEGSKA (reference sequence). The CDR3 sequence is 12 residues long.

This clonotype was seen repeatedly, ten times or more. The chain employs TRBV6-5 and TRBJ1-1; D possibly corresponds to TRBD1 (6 bases). Germline V gene lookup returns CDR1 MNHEY and CDR2 SVGAGI. V lost 7 bases and J lost 7, with 19 bases in between. This CDR3 has 14 amino acids. The CDR3 coding sequence is TGTGCCAGCACGAAAGCACAGGGAGAGGTTGAAGCTTTCTTT. Translation: CASTKAQGEVEAFF.

This clonotype came up many times. The chain is built from TRBV27 and TRBJ2-7; TRBD1 aligns across 11 bases. This CDR3 region has 15 residues. Trimming took 3 bases from V and 2 from J; bases not matched to a gene: 3. Germline CDR1 MNHEY, CDR2 SMNVEV (reference sequence). DNA for the CDR3: TGTGCCAGCAGTTTCAAGGACAGGGGGCCCTACGAGCAGTACTTC. Protein sequence: CASSFKDRGPYEQYF.

Ten or more counts support this clonotype. The chain recombines TRBV6-2 or TRBV6-3 with TRBJ1-2; tentatively, D is TRBD1 (6 bases). V was trimmed by 8 bases and J by 4 bases, leaving 26 bases between them. This CDR3 is built from 17 residues. Germline assignment: CDR1 MNHEY and CDR2 SVGEGT. The CDR3 sequence: CASSKRGNRDSVYGYTF. The CDR3 bases are TGTGCCAGCTCAAAAAGAGGCAACAGGGATTCGGTCTATGGCTACACCTTC.

Ten or more counts support this clonotype. The chain uses TRBV7-9 and TRBJ2-6; TRBD1 is a possible D gene (5 bases). The germline CDR1 and CDR2 sequences are SEHNR and FQNEAQ (reference sequence). Trimming took off 8 bases at V and 2 bases at J, with 10 bases between the two ends. The CDR3 covers 14 residues. The CDR3 reads CASGRVAGANVLTF. CDR3 nucleotides: TGTGCCAGCGGCAGGGTAGCTGGGGCCAACGTCCTGACTTTC. Variable domain in full (rest from reference TRBV7-9 and TRBJ2-6): DTGVSQNPRHKITKRGQNVTFRCDPISEHNRLYWYRQTLGQGPEFLTYFQNEAQLEKSRLLSDRFSAERPKGSFSTLEIQRTEQGDSAMYLCASGRVAGANVLTFGAGSRLTVL.

Ten or more counts support this clonotype. The V gene is TRBV6-2 or TRBV6-3, the J gene TRBJ2-7; TRBD2 might be the D (6 bases). The CDR3 has 15 residues. V dropped 2 bases and J dropped 2 bases, with 13 bases sitting between them. Germline CDR1 reads MNHEY; CDR2 reads SVGEGT. CDR3 DNA sequence: TGTGCCAGCAGTTACAGCCGGGAGCCACCCTACGAGCAGTACTTC. Translation gives CASSYSREPPYEQYF.

This clonotype appeared many times. CDR3 sequence: CASSQERTTYYEQYF. CDR3 in DNA: TGTGCCAGCAGCCAAGAAAGGACAACCTACTACGAGCAGTACTTC. This rearrangement joins TRBV3-1 to TRBJ2-7, with TRBD1 as a possible D gene (5 bases). Germline V CDR1 and CDR2: LGHDT, YNNKEL (reference sequence). Trimming cost V 0 bases and J 3 bases, with 12 bases left between them. This CDR3 contains 15 residues.

The chain is built from TRBV29-1 and TRBJ2-7; no definite D call. The CDR3 sequence is 12 residues long. The V end was cut by 3 bases, the J end by 0 bases, with 6 bases between. Germline-derived CDR1 and CDR2 are SQVTM and ANQGSEA. The CDR3 region is CSVEKGSYEQYF. The CDR3 DNA follows: TGCAGCGTTGAGAAGGGCTCCTACGAGCAGTACTTC.

This clonotype occurred many times. The chain recombines TRBV27 with TRBJ2-3; D tentatively fits TRBD1 or TRBD2 (6 bases each). CDR3 length equals 15 residues. Germline loops: CDR1 MNHEY, CDR2 SMNVEV (reference sequence). Deletions cut 2 bases from V and 2 bases from J, with 11 bases between. The CDR3 DNA sequence: TGTGCCAGCAGTTTAGGGGGGCTTCTCACAGATACGCAGTATTTT. The encoded protein is CASSLGGLLTDTQYF.

This clonotype came up many times. J is TRBJ1-6 and V is TRBV11-2, with D tentatively TRBD1 (5 bases). The CDR3 runs 16 residues. CDR1 is SGHAT, CDR2 FQNNGV, per germline. Between the trimmed V and J ends, which lost 3 bases and 0 bases, there was a span of 9 bases. This CDR3 reads CASSFQGLSYNSPLHF. The CDR3 region has the DNA TGTGCCAGCAGCTTCCAGGGACTCTCCTATAATTCACCCCTCCACTTT.

This clonotype was counted many times. The rearrangement uses TRBV6-2 or TRBV6-3 and TRBJ2-7, with D hard to call. V lost 1 base to trimming and J lost 0 bases, with 7 bases between them. Germline V gives CDR1 MNHEY, CDR2 SVGEGT. The CDR3 sequence is 14 residues long. CDR3 coding DNA: TGTGCCAGCAGTTACTATGGTGTCTCCTACGAGCAGTACTTC. It specifies CASSYYGVSYEQYF.